The text below deals with one TCR beta chain. Its target is unknown. Time point defined: cycle 4 day 1 (C4D1), after 6 weeks of nivolumab. With no exception, relapse followed autologous stem cell transplantation in all patients, and brentuximab vedotin exposure varied. Germline V CDR1 and CDR2: SEHNR, FQNEAQ (reference sequence). V shed 9 bases, J shed 5 bases, and the junction held 6 bases outside the gene matches. The CDR3 extends over 13 amino acids. The data stem from a study of PD-1 blockade in classical Hodgkin lymphoma. General study results and limits: Undefined causes, possibly disease activity or prior therapy, underlie the repertoire differences. At baseline, newly diagnosed patients reportedly showed less TCR diversity than healthy donors.

TCRdb keeps only in-frame clones here, not all; method: immunoSEQ multiplex PCR. Of 27,000 or so clones listed, around 72% were seen once; the top ten hold approximately 3.6%. This clonotype originated in a human donor with classical Hodgkin lymphoma. The rearrangement uses TRBV7-9 and TRBJ1-4, with 7 bases aligning to TRBD1. The source was peripheral blood mononuclear cells (PBMCs), collected before the fourth cycle of nivolumab. The CDR3 sequence: CASAGQQNEKLFF. CDR3 DNA sequence: TGTGCCAGTGCGGGACAGCAGAATGAAAAACTGTTTTTT. The full variable domain, completed using reference TRBV7-9 and TRBJ1-4, is DTGVSQNPRHKITKRGQNVTFRCDPISEHNRLYWYRQTLGQGPEFLTYFQNEAQLEKSRLLSDRFSAERPKGSFSTLEIQRTEQGDSAMYLCASAGQQNEKLFFGSGTQLSVL.